Shown below are 21 T cell receptor beta chains from a single sample sequenced in a study of cytomegalovirus exposure and HLA in healthy donors. Amplification used 60 Vbeta primers and 13 Jbeta primers. Assay: immunoSEQ multiplex PCR; the TCRdb copy retains only in-frame clones and omits some. The table has 95,000 to 130,000 clones, roughly 79% seen once. Sequencing was done on a sample of PBMCs. The receptors here all came from a woman aged 25 to 39 in good health and CMV-seronegative.

CDR3 in DNA: TGCAGCGTCAACCCCGGGACAGGGGAACCCTACGAGCAGTACTTC. Protein: CSVNPGTGEPYEQYF. The rearrangement joins TRBV29-1 to TRBJ2-5; 10 positions agree with TRBD1. The assigned J gene may be wrong: the sequence end matches TRBJ2-7 better. CDR3 length: 15 amino acids. Germline V gene data show CDR1 as SQVTM and CDR2 as ANQGSEA.

The chain links TRBV7-3 to TRBJ2-1; D is perhaps TRBD2 (7 bases). There are 16 residues in the CDR3. Looked up from germline, CDR1 is SGHTA and CDR2 is FQGTGA. The V end was cut by 3 bases, the J end by 8 bases, with 20 bases between. The CDR3 nucleotides are TGTGCCAGCAGCTTGGCGGGGGCCTCGGTGGGTGATGAGCAGTTCTTC. This encodes CASSLAGASVGDEQFF.

V is TRBV25-1 and J is TRBJ1-4, with 7 bases fitting TRBD1. Losses at the gene ends were 6 bases for V and 17 bases for J; bases not matched to a gene: 21. The CDR3 loop spans 15 amino acids. CDR1 MGHDK and CDR2 SYGVNS come from the germline V gene. Written as DNA, the CDR3 is TGTGCCAGCAGCCCGACAGGGCAGATCGGCGGGCAGATCTTTTTT. Translating it yields CASSPTGQIGGQIFF.

This chain uses TRBV6-1 with TRBJ2-1, with 9 bases lining up with TRBD1. The germline V gene encodes CDR1 MNHNS and CDR2 SASEGT. This CDR3 has 13 amino acids. V lost 7 bases and J lost 7; bases outside the gene matches: 5. CDR3 in amino acids: CASTGTGRNEQFF. CDR3 coding DNA: TGTGCCAGCACCGGGACAGGGAGGAATGAGCAGTTCTTC.

The V gene is TRBV27, the J gene TRBJ1-2; TRBD1 agrees at 9 bases. The CDR3 covers 15 residues. Germline values: CDR1 MNHEY, CDR2 SMNVEV (reference sequence). Unmatched junction bases numbered 8, after V lost 5 bases and J lost 4 bases. The CDR3 loop is CASSPPGQGRYGYTF. Here the CDR3 DNA reads TGTGCCAGCAGTCCTCCGGGACAGGGTCGCTATGGCTACACCTTC.

V is TRBV28 and J is TRBJ2-3; 15 bases align to TRBD2. Germline-derived CDR1 and CDR2 are MDHEN and SYDVKM. Unmatched junction bases numbered 1, after V lost 5 bases and J lost 4 bases. The CDR3 contains 15 residues. The CDR3 sequence is CASSGLAGGADTQYF. The CDR3 DNA reads TGTGCCAGCAGTGGACTAGCGGGAGGGGCAGATACGCAGTATTTT.

J is TRBJ2-1 and V is TRBV6-6; 7 bases agree with TRBD2. Germline V CDR1 and CDR2: MNHNY, SVGAGI (reference sequence). CDR3 size: 14 residues. V gave up 5 bases and J gave up 4 bases; unmatched junction bases: 5. CDR3 protein: CASSDSGPYNEQFF. The CDR3, as DNA: TGTGCCAGCAGTGATAGCGGGCCTTACAATGAGCAGTTCTTC.

The chain carries TRBV5-6 and TRBJ2-7; the match to TRBD2 covers 8 bases. Looked up from germline, CDR1 is SGHDT and CDR2 is YYEEEE. With 5 bases clipped from V and 6 bases from J, the junction kept 10 bases outside the gene matches. The CDR3 loop spans 14 amino acids. CDR3 sequence (DNA): TGTGCCAGCAGACACTGGCAGCGGGAGACCGAGCAGTACTTC. Encoded protein: CASRHWQRETEQYF.

The J gene is TRBJ2-7, the V gene TRBV5-4, with TRBD2 matching 10 bases. Germline V gene lookup returns CDR1 SGHNT and CDR2 YYREEE (reference sequence). The CDR3 is 15 residues long. With V trimmed by 4 bases and J by 2 bases, 6 bases remained unmatched. Written as DNA, the CDR3 is TGTGCCAGCAGCACCGGACTAGCGGAAGCCTACGAGCAGTACTTC. Its translation is CASSTGLAEAYEQYF.

V is TRBV11-2 and J is TRBJ2-3; 14 positions agree with TRBD2. The CDR3 loop spans 17 amino acids. CDR1 SGHAT and CDR2 FQNNGV come from the germline V gene. The V and J ends lost 1 base and 1 base, in that order; junction bases with no gene match: 1. CDR3 loop: CASSLGLAGGGTDTQYF. The DNA for the CDR3 is TGTGCCAGCAGCTTAGGACTAGCGGGAGGGGGCACAGATACGCAGTATTTT.

This clone has just a few counts. The chain links TRBV5-1 to TRBJ2-2; 9 bases map to TRBD2. Germline CDR1 SGHRS, CDR2 YFSETQ. CDR3 length: 15 residues. V lost 5 bases, J lost 6 bases, and 8 bases stayed unmatched. The CDR3 DNA is TGCGCCAGCAGACGAGCGGGAGGAAGGGCCGGGGAGCTGTTTTTT. Translation: CASRRAGGRAGELFF.

The CDR3 region is CASRLQSSTDTQYF. For the CDR3, the DNA is TGTGCCAGCAGGTTACAGTCTAGCACAGATACGCAGTATTTT. J is TRBJ2-3 and V is TRBV6-1; D is ambiguous. The V end lost 6 bases, the J end lost 0 bases, and 10 bases lay between the germline ends. CDR3 size: 14 residues. The germline V gene encodes CDR1 MNHNS and CDR2 SASEGT.

The rearrangement joins TRBV21-1 to TRBJ2-3; the D call in the table, TRBD1, was not verified against the DNA. TRBV21-1 is recorded as a pseudogene. The CDR3 loop spans 15 amino acids. CDR3: CASSNHPIRVDTQYF. CDR3 nucleotide sequence: TGTGCCAGCAGCAACCACCCGATCAGGGTAGATACGCAGTATTTT.

The chain combines TRBV27 with TRBJ2-5, with 11 bases matching TRBD2. The J call may be faulty, since TRBJ2-7 better matches the DNA end. Germline V gene sequence: CDR1 MNHEY, CDR2 SMNVEV (reference sequence). This CDR3 is built from 16 residues. CDR3 region: CASQMRLAGGHYEQYF. As DNA, the CDR3 is TGTGCCAGCCAGATGAGGCTAGCGGGAGGCCACTACGAGCAGTACTTC.

This clone was found once. This sequence joins TRBV27 and TRBJ2-5, with 9 nucleotides matching TRBD1. V lost 5 bases and J lost 3; bases outside the gene matches: 7. CDR1 is MNHEY, CDR2 SMNVEV, per germline (reference sequence). This CDR3 has 15 residues. The CDR3 DNA reads TGTGCCAGCAGTGGGGGACAGGGTCTGAAAGAGACCCAGTACTTC. Residues: CASSGGQGLKETQYF.

V is TRBV5-4 and J is TRBJ1-1; D is ambiguous. V lost 2 bases and J 7 bases, leaving 9 bases between the germline ends. Germline CDR1 SGHNT, CDR2 YYREEE (reference sequence). The length of the CDR3 is 12 residues. The CDR3 nucleotides are TGTGCCAGCAGCTTTCCGGGAGGTGAAGCTTTCTTT. Translation: CASSFPGGEAFF.

With respect to this clone: The same CDR3 arises from other DNA sequences in this sample as well. This chain connects TRBV2 to TRBJ2-7; 9 bases agree with TRBD1. The junction had 7 bases not matched to a gene; V was cut back by 1 base and J by 3 bases. The germline V gene encodes CDR1 SNHLY and CDR2 FYNNEI. The CDR3 is made up of 16 amino acids. CDR3 DNA sequence: TGTGCCAGCAGTGAAGGGGGAGGGACAGGGCGCTACGAGCAGTACTTC. The encoded protein is CASSEGGGTGRYEQYF. Combining the CDR3 with reference TRBV2 and TRBJ2-7 gives the whole variable domain EPEVTQTPSHQVTQMGQEVILRCVPISNHLYFYWYRQILGQKVEFLVSFYNNEISEKSEIFDDQFSVERPDGSNFTLKIRSTKLEDSAMYFCASSEGGGTGRYEQYFGPGTRLTVT.

The chain uses TRBV18 and TRBJ2-6; TRBD1 matches at 9 bases. CDR1 is KGHSH, CDR2 LQKENI, per germline. J was trimmed by 3 bases and V by 3 bases; bases with no gene match: 3. The CDR3 covers 16 residues. CDR3 nucleotides: TGTGCCAGCTCACCTAGACAGGGGGTTGGGGCCAACGTCCTGACTTTC. Translating it yields CASSPRQGVGANVLTF.

The rearrangement uses TRBV27 and TRBJ2-7; weak D call: TRBD2 (6 bases). The V and J ends lost 2 bases and 6 bases respectively, with 17 bases between them. In germline, CDR1 is MNHEY, CDR2 SMNVEV (reference sequence). The CDR3 extends over 15 amino acids. The CDR3 region has the DNA TGTGCCAGCAGTTTAACCCGGACCCAGGGAGGCGAGCAGTACTTC. It yields the protein CASSLTRTQGGEQYF.

The CDR3 spells CASSLGNPGLAFKGPYNEQFF. In nucleotides, the CDR3 is TGTGCCAGCAGCTTAGGCAACCCGGGACTAGCGTTTAAGGGTCCCTACAATGAGCAGTTCTTC. The chain couples TRBV7-8 to TRBJ2-1; 10 nucleotides line up with TRBD2. Germline CDR1 SGHVS, CDR2 FQNEAQ. The CDR3 is 21 residues long. V lost 1 base to trimming and J lost 2 bases; unmatched junction nucleotides: 17.

This chain joins TRBV7-9 and TRBJ2-7; D is unclear. The CDR3 length is 13 residues. The V end lost 0 bases, the J end lost 4 bases, and 7 bases lay between the germline ends. Germline loops: CDR1 SEHNR, CDR2 FQNEAQ (reference sequence). CDR3 amino acids: CASSLAGTYEQYF. CDR3 DNA: TGTGCCAGCAGCTTAGCGGGCACATACGAGCAGTACTTC.